The 6 T cell receptor beta chains listed next were all sequenced from one sample in a study of OX40 agonist ivuxolimab in advanced cancers. Assay: immunoSEQ multiplex PCR; the TCRdb copy retains only in-frame clones and omits some. The top ten hold about 14% of the sample, which has 70,000 or so clones, around 93% seen once. The sample consisted of CD4+ or CD8+ T cells sorted from blood, taken in a trial of the OX40 agonist ivuxolimab. These receptors all stem from an adult with an advanced solid tumor such as melanoma, head and neck, liver or kidney cancer.

V and J are TRBV2 and TRBJ1-2, with a possible D match to TRBD1 (5 bases). The CDR3 runs 15 residues. The V end was cut by 10 bases, the J end by 8 bases, with 26 bases between. CDR1 and CDR2 from the germline V gene are SNHLY and FYNNEI. The DNA of the CDR3 is TGTGCCACCACTACGAGACAGCGATCCATCGGGGGCTACACCTTC. Protein: CATTTRQRSIGGYTF.

V and J are TRBV7-2 and TRBJ1-2; possibly TRBD1 for D (5 bases). This CDR3 region has 14 residues. Deletions cut 7 bases from V and 6 bases from J, with 18 bases between. CDR1 is SGHTA and CDR2 is FQGNSA in the germline V gene. The CDR3 reads CASTLGGSLNGYTF. In DNA, the CDR3 is TGTGCCAGCACTCTGGGGGGGAGTTTAAATGGCTACACCTTC.

This sequence joins TRBV9 and TRBJ2-7, with 8 bases aligning to TRBD1. The ends lost 3 bases at V and 6 bases at J; junction bases unmatched: 5. This CDR3 has 13 residues. Germline CDR1 is SGDLS and CDR2 is YYNGEE. The CDR3 region has the DNA TGTGCCAGCAGCGAGGGGACAGGCGGCGAGCAGTACTTC. Amino acid sequence: CASSEGTGGEQYF. Using reference TRBV9 and TRBJ2-7 for the parts outside the CDR3, the full variable domain is DSGVTQTPKHLITATGQRVTLRCSPRSGDLSVYWYQQSLDQGLQFLIQYYNGEERAKGNILERFSAQQFPDLHSELNLSSLELGDSALYFCASSEGTGGEQYFGPGTRLTVT.

The chain has TRBV7-2 and TRBJ2-5, with D possibly being TRBD2 (5 bases). CDR1 SGHTA and CDR2 FQGNSA come from the germline V gene. Trimming pared 6 bases from V and 1 base from J, leaving 21 bases between. The CDR3 is 17 amino acids. CDR3 region: CASSHRSLERVQETQYF. CDR3 sequence (DNA): TGTGCCAGCAGTCACCGATCTTTGGAGAGGGTCCAAGAGACCCAGTACTTC.

The J gene is TRBJ2-2, the V gene TRBV9; TRBD2 matches at 10 bases. The CDR3 is made up of 16 amino acids. Germline V CDR1 and CDR2: SGDLS, YYNGEE. Losses at the gene ends were 7 bases for V and 6 bases for J; bases not matched to a gene: 12. CDR3 in DNA: TGTGCCAGCGGGGAGCGGGAGGGCCAGGAGGCCGGGGAGCTGTTTTTT. Translation gives CASGEREGQEAGELFF.

This chain uses TRBV2 with TRBJ2-4; weak D call: TRBD1 (6 bases). Germline values: CDR1 SNHLY, CDR2 FYNNEI. V dropped 6 bases and J dropped 3 bases, with 18 bases sitting between them. The CDR3 length is 16 residues. The CDR3 reads CASSADRTYFKNIQYF. The CDR3 DNA sequence: TGTGCCAGCAGCGCTGACAGGACATACTTCAAAAACATTCAGTACTTC.